The rows below give T cell receptor beta chains drawn from one sample of a study of OX40 agonist ivuxolimab in advanced cancers. Sequencing used immunoSEQ multiplex PCR; TCRdb keeps in-frame clones, though not all of them. The sample has fewer than 95,000 clones, around 80% seen once. The source material was CD4+ or CD8+ T cells sorted from blood, sampled in a trial of the OX40 agonist ivuxolimab. Receptor source: an adult with an advanced solid tumor such as melanoma, head and neck, liver or kidney cancer. Each CDR3 is given with its conserved first and last residue. The order of the fields is D gene, J gene, V gene, CDR3 protein. A D gene is named only where the DNA matches it firmly.

TRBD2	TRBJ2-7	TRBV29-1	CSVTSGRGYEQYF
-	TRBJ1-2	TRBV19	CASSDRPSDGYTF
-	TRBJ1-1	TRBV5-1	CASSTAGTRTQQNTEAFF
-	TRBJ1-5	TRBV29-1	CSVGGVRNQPQHF
-	TRBJ2-1	TRBV18	CASSPQGYNEQFF
TRBD1	TRBJ1-5	TRBV27	CASRALTGIGQPQHF
-	TRBJ1-2	TRBV9	CASSGRDTIYGYTF
-	TRBJ1-3	TRBV4-1	CASSQVQALRRLSGNTIYF
TRBD1	TRBJ1-6	TRBV7-9	CASSPGTGYSPLHF
TRBD1	TRBJ1-1	TRBV6-1	CASSARTGRSANTEAFF
TRBD1	TRBJ1-4	TRBV30	CAWTGRGTDEKLFF
-	TRBJ2-3	TRBV28	CASISLPAVTDTQYF
TRBD1	TRBJ1-5	TRBV4-1	CASSQGTGFNQPQHF
TRBD1	TRBJ1-5	TRBV18	CASSPDRGDSNQPQHF
-	TRBJ1-2	TRBV30	CAWSGGNYGYTF
-	TRBJ1-1	TRBV11-2	CASSLDRHSEAFF
TRBD1	TRBJ1-2	TRBV30	CAYTYNRGQGYTF
-	TRBJ2-3	TRBV7-3	CASSLSGRESARADTQYF
TRBD2	TRBJ2-3	TRBV7-8	CASTLRLAGATDTQYF
-	TRBJ1-2	TRBV6-5	CASKGFYGYTF
TRBD2	TRBJ2-4	TRBV6-1	CASRLAGERGHIQYF
-	TRBJ1-1	TRBV7-7	CASRPLGRTEAFF
-	TRBJ1-1	TRBV25-1	CASSDPEGGFAEAFF
-	TRBJ1-4	TRBV6-6	CASSPYGREPNEKLFF
-	TRBJ2-1	TRBV5-1	CASSPKGTDEQFF
TRBD1	TRBJ1-3	TRBV9	CASSAQGATGNTIYF
-	TRBJ2-1	TRBV28	CASSLSRGRSYNEQFF
-	TRBJ2-7	TRBV28	CASNGYEQYF
-	TRBJ1-6	TRBV30	CACQRQSQANSSYNSPLHF
-	TRBJ1-5	TRBV27	CASSLLAGSNQPQHF
TRBD1	TRBJ1-2	TRBV7-9	CASSFSDRTYGYTF
-	TRBJ1-5	TRBV28	CASIQGPLSNQPQHF
-	TRBJ2-5	TRBV7-2	CASSLALGRALETQYF
-	TRBJ1-3	TRBV6-5	CASTDLTRANTIYF
TRBD2	TRBJ2-2	TRBV6-5	CASARTRSTGELFF
-	TRBJ1-5	TRBV18	CASSQQADQPQHF
-	TRBJ2-2	TRBV5-4	CASSLSRANTGELFF
-	TRBJ1-3	TRBV7-3	CASSLDSGNTIYF
-	TRBJ1-2	TRBV6-5	CASSYRPGGVSGYTF